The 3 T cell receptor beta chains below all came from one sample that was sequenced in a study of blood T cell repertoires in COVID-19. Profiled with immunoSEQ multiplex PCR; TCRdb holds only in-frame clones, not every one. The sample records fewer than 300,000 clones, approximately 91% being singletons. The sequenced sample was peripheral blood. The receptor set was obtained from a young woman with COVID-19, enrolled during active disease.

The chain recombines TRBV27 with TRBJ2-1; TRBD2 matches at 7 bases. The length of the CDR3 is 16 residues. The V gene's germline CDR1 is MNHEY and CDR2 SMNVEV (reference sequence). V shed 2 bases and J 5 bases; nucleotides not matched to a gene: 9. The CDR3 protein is CASSLLQAGVNNEQFF. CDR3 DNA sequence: TGTGCCAGCAGTTTACTGCAGGCGGGGGTAAACAATGAGCAGTTCTTC.

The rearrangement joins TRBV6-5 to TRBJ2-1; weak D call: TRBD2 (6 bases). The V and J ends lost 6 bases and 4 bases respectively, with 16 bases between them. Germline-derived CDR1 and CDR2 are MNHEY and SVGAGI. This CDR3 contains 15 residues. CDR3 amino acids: CASRTRDPPYNEQFF. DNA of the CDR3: TGTGCCAGCAGGACTAGGGACCCGCCATACAATGAGCAGTTCTTC.

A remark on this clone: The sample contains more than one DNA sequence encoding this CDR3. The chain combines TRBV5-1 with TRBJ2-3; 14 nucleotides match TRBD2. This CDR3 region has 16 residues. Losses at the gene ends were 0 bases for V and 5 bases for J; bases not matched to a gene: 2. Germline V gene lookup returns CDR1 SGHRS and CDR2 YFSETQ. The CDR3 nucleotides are TGCGCCAGCAGCTTGGAGGGACTAGCGGGAGTAGATACGCAGTATTTT. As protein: CASSLEGLAGVDTQYF.